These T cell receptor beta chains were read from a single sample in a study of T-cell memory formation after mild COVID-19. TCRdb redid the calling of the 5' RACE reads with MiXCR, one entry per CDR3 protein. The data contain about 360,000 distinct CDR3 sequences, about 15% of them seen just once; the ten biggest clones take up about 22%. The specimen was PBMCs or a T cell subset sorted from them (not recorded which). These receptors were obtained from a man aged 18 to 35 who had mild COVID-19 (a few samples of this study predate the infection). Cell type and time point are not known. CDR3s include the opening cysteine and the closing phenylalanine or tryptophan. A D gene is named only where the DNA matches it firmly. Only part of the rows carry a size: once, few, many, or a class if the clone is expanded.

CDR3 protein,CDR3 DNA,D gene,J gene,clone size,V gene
CASSNRDPTDTQYF,TGTGCCAGCAGTAACCGGGATCCAACAGATACGCAGTATTTT,.,TRBJ2-3,.,TRBV6-5
CASSFLPQPQHF,TGTGCCAGCAGTTTTCTTCCTCAGCCCCAGCATTTT,.,TRBJ1-5,many,TRBV12-3/TRBV12-4
CASSGTDSTYNEQFF,TGTGCCAGCAGCGGGACAGACTCAACCTACAATGAGCAGTTCTTC,TRBD1,TRBJ2-1,many,TRBV7-3
CASSFRRSPFSNQPQHF,TGTGCCAGCAGTTTCCGACGGAGTCCTTTTAGCAATCAGCCCCAGCATTTT,.,TRBJ1-5,few,TRBV12-3/TRBV12-4
CASSPVTGGGKNIQYF,TGTGCCAGCTCACCAGTCACAGGGGGTGGCAAAAACATTCAGTACTTC,TRBD1,TRBJ2-4,few,TRBV18
CASRGTGYNEQFF,TGTGCCAGCAGAGGGACAGGGTACAATGAGCAGTTCTTC,TRBD1,TRBJ2-1,few,TRBV6-4
CSAPSGGNQPQHF,TGCAGTGCTCCCTCAGGGGGCAATCAGCCCCAGCATTTT,.,TRBJ1-5,few,TRBV20-1
CASSLLGSGSQETQYF,TGTGCCAGCAGTTTATTAGGATCGGGGAGCCAAGAGACCCAGTACTTC,.,TRBJ2-5,few,TRBV27
CASSLYLKVGYTF,TGTGCCAGCAGTCTATACCTTAAAGTAGGCTACACCTTC,.,TRBJ1-2,many,TRBV12-3/TRBV12-4
CASNSMAGINQPQHF,TGTGCCAGCAATTCCATGGCGGGAATTAATCAGCCCCAGCATTTT,.,TRBJ1-5,.,TRBV2
CASSQVGGPFNEQFF,TGTGCCAGCAGCCAAGTCGGGGGGCCCTTCAATGAGCAGTTCTTC,.,TRBJ2-1,few,TRBV3-1
CAAHRDYTGELFF,TGTGCCGCCCACCGGGACTACACCGGGGAGCTGTTTTTT,.,TRBJ2-2,.,TRBV24-1
CASSPRLASPSTDTQYF,TGTGCCAGCAGCCCCCGACTAGCGTCTCCTAGCACAGATACGCAGTATTTT,TRBD2,TRBJ2-3,.,TRBV6-5
CASSLQGQGANTEAFF,TGTGCCAGCAGCCTCCAGGGACAGGGGGCGAACACTGAAGCTTTCTTT,TRBD1,TRBJ1-1,.,TRBV9
CATSQTGTYGYTF,TGTGCCACCAGCCAGACAGGGACCTATGGCTACACCTTC,TRBD1,TRBJ1-2,.,TRBV24-1
CASATGGSTDTQYF,TGTGCCAGCGCTACAGGGGGTAGCACAGATACGCAGTATTTT,TRBD1,TRBJ2-3,.,TRBV5-8
CASSQAGQGFYEQYF,TGTGCCAGCAGTCAAGCGGGACAGGGCTTCTACGAGCAGTACTTC,TRBD1,TRBJ2-7,few,TRBV12-3/TRBV12-4
CASSVGDLQETQYF,TGTGCCAGCAGTGTTGGGGACCTACAAGAGACCCAGTACTTC,.,TRBJ2-5,.,TRBV6-4
CASSYTPGELFF,TGTGCCAGCAGTTACACCCCCGGGGAGCTGTTTTTT,.,TRBJ2-2,few,TRBV28
CASSQVLGRADTIYF,TGCGCCAGCAGCCAAGTCTTAGGCAGGGCGGACACCATATATTTT,.,TRBJ1-3,.,TRBV4-3
CASSLPGAENIQYF,TGTGCCAGCAGCCTTCCAGGGGCCGAAAACATTCAGTACTTC,.,TRBJ2-4,.,TRBV7-8
CASSSGVAPYNEQFF,TGTGCCAGCAGCTCCGGGGTAGCTCCCTACAATGAGCAGTTCTTC,.,TRBJ2-1,few,TRBV7-9
CASGQPHNYGYTF,TGCGCCAGTGGACAGCCCCATAACTATGGCTACACCTTC,.,TRBJ1-2,few,TRBV4-1
CASSRTSGGLDNEQFF,TGCGCCAGCAGCCGGACTAGCGGGGGGTTGGACAATGAGCAGTTCTTC,TRBD2,TRBJ2-1,.,TRBV5-1
CASSPRASGNSPLHF,TGTGCCAGCAGCCCCAGGGCCTCCGGGAATTCACCCCTCCACTTT,.,TRBJ1-6,.,TRBV7-9
CASSYSTGGAYEQYF,TGTGCCAGCAGTTACTCGACAGGGGGAGCCTACGAGCAGTACTTC,TRBD1,TRBJ2-7,few,TRBV6-6
CASSTTANTEAFF,TGTGCCAGCAGCACGACAGCGAACACTGAAGCTTTCTTT,.,TRBJ1-1,many,TRBV7-3
CAISEARETQYF,TGTGCCATCAGTGAAGCTAGGGAGACCCAGTACTTC,.,TRBJ2-5,.,TRBV10-3
CASSYGQALYGYTF,TGTGCCAGCAGTTACGGACAGGCTCTCTATGGCTACACCTTC,TRBD1,TRBJ1-2,.,TRBV6-5
CASSLAKAGGTDTQYF,TGTGCCAGCAGCTTAGCGAAGGCGGGGGGGACAGATACGCAGTATTTT,TRBD2,TRBJ2-3,few,TRBV7-2
CASSLALYGGDQETQYF,TGTGCCAGCAGTTTAGCGCTCTACGGGGGGGACCAAGAGACCCAGTACTTC,TRBD2,TRBJ2-5,.,TRBV12-3/TRBV12-4
CASSQIDRGDQYF,TGTGCCAGCAGCCAAATTGACAGGGGGGACCAGTACTTC,TRBD1,TRBJ2-5,few,TRBV3-1
CASSPWGGEQFF,TGTGCCAGCAGCCCCTGGGGGGGTGAGCAGTTCTTC,TRBD2,TRBJ2-1,few,TRBV7-2
CSARDRRAVVTGNTIYF,TGCAGTGCTAGAGATCGCAGGGCTGTGGTAACGGGAAACACCATATATTTT,.,TRBJ1-3,.,TRBV20-1
CASSFPLEGLGYTF,TGTGCCAGCAGCTTCCCCTTGGAGGGGTTGGGCTACACCTTC,.,TRBJ1-2,.,TRBV7-9
CASSPGTHSYNEQFF,TGTGCCAGCAGCCCCGGGACACACTCCTACAATGAGCAGTTCTTC,.,TRBJ2-1,few,TRBV6-2/TRBV6-3
CASSERVVGRTEAFF,TGTGCCAGCAGTGAACGGGTAGTTGGGAGGACTGAAGCTTTCTTT,.,TRBJ1-1,.,TRBV2
CASSLAEGSPQHF,TGTGCCAGCAGCTTGGCTGAGGGTTCGCCCCAGCATTTT,.,TRBJ1-5,.,TRBV5-5
CASSPFGGMLETQYF,TGCGCCAGCAGCCCCTTCGGAGGGATGCTGGAGACCCAGTACTTC,.,TRBJ2-5,few,TRBV4-1
CASSPQGSEAFF,TGTGCCAGCAGTCCACAGGGCTCTGAAGCTTTCTTT,.,TRBJ1-1,many,TRBV12-3/TRBV12-4
CASRPEAAPLGRAFF,TGTGCCAGCCGCCCCGAGGCAGCCCCTCTCGGGCGAGCTTTCTTT,.,TRBJ1-1,many,TRBV7-9
CASSLGVGGNTEAFF,TGTGCCAGCAGCTTAGGTGTAGGGGGGAACACTGAAGCTTTCTTT,.,TRBJ1-1,few,TRBV7-2